Sequencing of this T cell receptor beta chain was carried out in a study of T cell responses to AZD1222 COVID-19 vaccine. Whole-study findings and limits: Seropositive at baseline were only a handful of AZD1222 recipients. Repertoires in all cases were sampled only once the peak T cell response had passed.

With respect to this clone: Its antigen is unknown.

CDR1 and CDR2 from the germline V gene are SGHNT and YYREEE (reference sequence). CDR3 length: 11 amino acids. The V end lost 0 bases, the J end lost 5 bases, and 2 bases lay between the germline ends. Profiled with immunoSEQ multiplex PCR; TCRdb holds only in-frame clones, not every one. The profile covers about 100,000 clones, with approximately 89% appearing a single time and 4% to 4.5% taken by the ten largest. The chain joins TRBV5-4 to TRBJ2-5; D gene ambiguous. The sequencing used peripheral blood, collected on day 0 of MenACWY control vaccination. The TCR sequence derives from an adult in good health. The CDR3, as DNA: TGTGCCAGCAGCTTGGCGGAGACCCAGTACTTC. This gives the protein CASSLAETQYF.